The 16 T cell receptor beta chains below come from one sample, sequenced in a study of breast tumors, draining lymph nodes, adjacent tissues. TCRdb itself ran the multiplex PCR reads through MiXCR, one entry per CDR3 protein. The sample has 17,000 or so distinct CDR3 sequences; 45% are singletons. The sequencing sample was made of tumor-adjacent breast tissue. The receptor set was obtained from a female donor with breast cancer. Some clones in this sample may be carry-over from other donors' samples.

In regard to this clonotype: A much larger clone lies one base from this, so it may be a read error. The rearrangement joins TRBV5-1 to TRBJ1-1; D not certain. Trimming removed 4 bases from V and 7 bases from J, with 14 bases in between. CDR3 length: 13 amino acids. In germline, CDR1 is SGHRS, CDR2 YFSETQ. The CDR3 bases are TGCGCCAGCAGCCCAACTGTGGCAGGTGAAGCTTTCTTT. Translated, it gives CASSPTVAGEAFF. The variable domain in full, with the rest retrieved from reference TRBV5-1 and TRBJ1-1, is KAGVTQTPRYLIKTRGQQVTLSCSPISGHRSVSWYQQTPGQGLQFLFEYFSETQRNKGNFPGRFSGRQFSNSRSEMNVSTLELGDSALYLCASSPTVAGEAFFGQGTRLTVV.

This clonotype appeared many times. V gene TRBV19 combines with J gene TRBJ2-2; TRBD2 is a possible D gene (6 bases). The CDR3 has 15 amino acids. Germline CDR1 reads LNHDA; CDR2 reads SQIVND (reference sequence). V was trimmed by 3 bases and J by 3 bases, leaving 11 bases between them. CDR3 DNA sequence: TGTGCCAGTAGTATCGGGAGTGGGCACACCGGGGAGCTGTTTTTT. Translating gives CASSIGSGHTGELFF.

This clonotype was detected many times. This chain uses TRBV2 with TRBJ1-1, with TRBD1 as a possible D gene (5 bases). CDR3 length equals 11 residues. V lost 8 bases to trimming and J lost 8 bases, with 12 bases between them. Germline V CDR1 and CDR2: SNHLY, FYNNEI. CDR3 bases: TGTGCCAGCGGGACCGGGGTCGAAGCTTTCTTT. It encodes CASGTGVEAFF.

In this sample, this clonotype is medium-sized. The V call is TRBV4-1, the J call TRBJ2-7, with no clear D. V lost 0 bases, J lost 1 base, and 4 bases lay in between. The CDR3 runs 13 residues. Germline V lookup: CDR1 MGHRA, CDR2 YSYEKL. The CDR3 sequence: CASSQDNSYEQYF. The CDR3 region has the DNA TGCGCCAGCAGCCAAGATAATTCCTACGAGCAGTACTTC.

This clonotype was recorded once. The conserved final phenylalanine or tryptophan is absent from the CDR3, which likely points to a read error. Here the CDR3 reads CASSIPGTGGQETQYL. CDR3 coding DNA: TGTGCCAGTAGTATCCCCGGGACTGGCGGGCAAGAGACCCAGTACCTC. This chain uses TRBV19 with TRBJ2-5; a weak D match, TRBD2 (6 bases). V shed 3 bases and J shed 2 bases, with 16 bases lying between them. The CDR3 extends over 16 amino acids. Germline CDR1 LNHDA, CDR2 SQIVND (reference sequence).

On this clonotype: One end of the junction fails to match germline, which may point to a read error. The gene calls are TRBV3-1 and TRBJ2-2, with D unresolved. Germline CDR1 is LGHDT and CDR2 is YNNKEL (reference sequence). The CDR3 is 14 amino acids. The CDR3 loop reads CASSFASNTGELFF. CDR3 in DNA: TGCGCCAGCAGCTTCGCGTCGAACACCGGGGAGCTGTTTTTT.

In this sample, this clonotype turned up many times. The chain joins TRBV6-2 or TRBV6-3 to TRBJ2-3; 8 bases are a match to TRBD2. The V segment lost 0 bases and the J segment 4 bases; nucleotides outside the gene matches: 3. CDR3 length equals 15 residues. Germline loops: CDR1 MNHEY, CDR2 SVGEGT. The CDR3 spells CASSYSDGGADTQYF. CDR3 sequence (DNA): TGTGCCAGCAGTTACTCGGACGGGGGGGCAGATACGCAGTATTTT.

This sequence joins TRBV6-6 and TRBJ2-7, with TRBD1 identical over 9 bases. Germline trimming cut 6 bases from V and 5 bases from J; bases unmatched to any gene: 5. In germline, CDR1 is MNHNY, CDR2 SVGAGI (reference sequence). The CDR3 is 13 residues long. CDR3 loop: CASRQGADNEQYF. In DNA form, the CDR3 reads TGTGCCAGCAGACAGGGGGCTGACAACGAGCAGTACTTC.

Regarding this clonotype: The junction shows a germline mismatch at one end, possibly a read error. The chain recombines TRBV5-4 with TRBJ1-2; tentative D call: TRBD1 (5 bases). This CDR3 has 14 amino acids. CDR1 SGHNT and CDR2 YYREEE come from the germline V gene (reference sequence). This CDR3 is CANSSRQGNYGYTF. The CDR3 nucleotides are TGTGCCAACAGCTCTCGGCAGGGTAACTATGGCTACACCTTC.

This clonotype was counted a few times. V usage is TRBV30 and J usage is TRBJ1-1; D is unresolved. The V and J ends lost 5 bases and 0 bases respectively, with 16 bases between them. CDR3 size: 15 residues. The germline CDR1 and CDR2 sequences are GTSNPN and SVGIG (reference sequence). The DNA for the CDR3 is TGTGCCTGGGGCCCAGCGGGCTCCCTGAACACTGAAGCTTTCTTT. Translating gives CAWGPAGSLNTEAFF.

In its sample, this clonotype was seen many times. The chain has TRBV5-1 and TRBJ2-2; TRBD2 matches 14 bases. The CDR3 has 17 residues. Germline lookup yields CDR1 SGHRS and CDR2 YFSETQ. V dropped 4 bases and J dropped 5; count of bases not matched to a gene: 7. The CDR3 sequence: CASSPGTSGSSTGELFF. Here the CDR3 DNA reads TGCGCCAGCAGCCCAGGGACTAGCGGGAGCTCTACCGGGGAGCTGTTTTTT.

The sample holds many counts of this clonotype. V gene TRBV5-6 combines with J gene TRBJ2-2; TRBD2 aligns across 7 bases. Germline loops: CDR1 SGHDT, CDR2 YYEEEE. J was trimmed by 0 bases and V by 4 bases; bases with no gene match: 3. The CDR3 has 15 amino acids. The CDR3 region is CASSPGLANTGELFF. CDR3 bases: TGTGCCAGCAGCCCCGGACTAGCGAACACCGGGGAGCTGTTTTTT.

This clonotype occurred many times. The chain has TRBV11-3 and TRBJ2-2, with D uncertain. Germline CDR1 is SGHNT and CDR2 is YENEEA. This CDR3 spans 14 amino acids. The V and J ends lost 2 bases and 2 bases respectively, with 6 bases between them. CDR3 loop: CASSLRVNTGELFF. The CDR3 DNA follows: TGTGCCAGCAGCTTACGGGTAAACACCGGGGAGCTGTTTTTT.

The J gene is TRBJ2-1, the V gene TRBV20-1; a weak D match, TRBD2 (6 bases). The V end lost 2 bases, the J end lost 5 bases, and 16 bases lay between the germline ends. The CDR3 consists of 15 residues. CDR1 DFQATT and CDR2 SNEGSKA come from the germline V gene (reference sequence). The CDR3 loop is CSARCLWEDDNEQFF. The CDR3, as DNA: TGCAGTGCTAGATGCCTTTGGGAGGACGACAATGAGCAGTTCTTC.

CDR3 DNA: TGCAGTGCAGGGGGGCCAAACACCGGGGAGCTGTTTTTT. Its translation is CSAGGPNTGELFF. The chain links TRBV20-1 to TRBJ2-2; D is perhaps TRBD1 or TRBD2 (6 bases each). This CDR3 spans 13 amino acids. Trimming took off 6 bases at V and 2 bases at J, with 10 bases between the two ends. Germline V CDR1 and CDR2: DFQATT, SNEGSKA (reference sequence).

The chain links TRBV20-1 to TRBJ1-2; maybe TRBD1 (5 bases). Trimming took 6 bases from V and 0 from J, leaving 14 bases between them. The CDR3 runs to 14 residues. Germline V lookup: CDR1 DFQATT, CDR2 SNEGSKA (reference sequence). This CDR3 is CSAPGTASNYGYTF. The DNA of the CDR3 is TGCAGTGCCCCCGGGACGGCTTCTAACTATGGCTACACCTTC.